This entry lists 32 T cell receptor beta chains sequenced from one sample in a study of blood T cell repertoires in COVID-19. The assay was immunoSEQ multiplex PCR, and TCRdb's table has in-frame clones only and misses some. The sample consists of roughly 30,000 clones, about 80% of them appearing once. Input material: peripheral blood. The receptor source for this set is a man aged 70-80 years with acute or convalescent COVID-19.

The V call is TRBV3-1 (or the pseudogene TRBV3-2), the J call TRBJ1-4; 8 bases align to TRBD1. After removal of 4 bases from V and 3 bases from J, the junction contained 13 bases not matched to a gene. The CDR3 totals 18 residues. Germline assignment: CDR1 LGHDT and CDR2 YNNKEL (reference sequence). CDR3 protein: CASSRRWQGALANEKLFF. CDR3 sequence (DNA): TGTGCCAGCAGCCGGCGGTGGCAGGGGGCGCTTGCTAATGAAAAACTGTTTTTT.

The sample holds one count of this clone. V usage is TRBV15 and J usage is TRBJ2-3; perhaps TRBD1 as D (6 bases). With 1 base removed from V and 3 bases from J, the gap between germline ends came to 14 bases. The length of the CDR3 is 16 residues. Per germline, CDR1 LNHNV and CDR2 YYDKDF (reference sequence). CDR3 nucleotides: TGTGCCACCAGCAGAGGATATGGACAGCCGACAGATACGCAGTATTTT. This encodes CATSRGYGQPTDTQYF.

The chain links TRBV10-3 to TRBJ2-7; TRBD2 agrees at 9 bases. CDR3 length equals 14 residues. V shed 6 bases and J 0 bases; nucleotides not matched to a gene: 3. In germline, CDR1 is ENHRY, CDR2 SYGVKD. DNA of the CDR3: TGTGCCATCAGCAAGACTAGCGGCTCCTACGAGCAGTACTTC. This translates into CAISKTSGSYEQYF.

The rearrangement links TRBV6-1 to TRBJ1-3; D gene unclear. The CDR3 covers 15 residues. CDR1 and CDR2 (germline): MNHNS, SASEGT. The V end lost 1 base, the J end lost 0 bases, and 7 bases lay between the germline ends. CDR3 sequence: CASSEEQLSGNTIYF. The CDR3 DNA reads as TGTGCCAGCAGTGAAGAACAGCTCTCTGGAAACACCATATATTTT.

The V gene is TRBV6-2 or TRBV6-3, the J gene TRBJ1-1; D possibly corresponds to TRBD1 (5 bases). Germline CDR1 MNHEY, CDR2 SVGEGT. Trimming stripped 5 bases from V and 1 base from J, with 8 bases between. This CDR3 has 13 residues. The CDR3 loop is CASSRGGNTEAFF. The CDR3 region has the DNA TGTGCCAGCAGTAGGGGCGGGAACACTGAAGCTTTCTTT.

The chain combines TRBV6-5 with TRBJ2-1, with D unclear. The CDR3 runs to 15 residues. V lost 6 bases, J lost 0 bases, and 12 bases lay in between. From germline, CDR1 is MNHEY and CDR2 SVGAGI. The CDR3 here is CASRTPTSSYNEQFF. As DNA, the CDR3 is TGTGCCAGCAGGACACCGACCAGCTCCTACAATGAGCAGTTCTTC.

This clone was seen only a few times. The J gene is TRBJ2-4, the V gene TRBV19, with 12 bases fitting TRBD2. The CDR3 runs to 17 residues. Per germline, CDR1 LNHDA and CDR2 SQIVND (reference sequence). Losses at the gene ends were 5 bases for V and 3 bases for J; bases not matched to a gene: 8. CDR3 region: CASSPTTSGRVKNIQYF. The DNA of the CDR3 is TGTGCCAGTAGTCCAACGACTAGCGGGAGAGTCAAAAACATTCAGTACTTC.

The J gene is TRBJ1-6, the V gene TRBV6-5, with a weak D call TRBD1 (6 bases). Germline V CDR1 and CDR2: MNHEY, SVGAGI. The CDR3 extends over 13 amino acids. The V end lost 6 bases, the J end lost 10 bases, and 13 bases lay between the germline ends. CDR3 sequence: CASRGRGESPLHF. The CDR3 region has the DNA TGTGCCAGCAGGGGCAGGGGTGAGTCACCCCTCCACTTT.

The CDR3 DNA is TGTGCCAGCAGTCCCGGACAGGGTAGCTCACCCCTCCACTTT. Translating it yields CASSPGQGSSPLHF. This chain uses TRBV27 with TRBJ1-6, with 8 bases matching TRBD1. This CDR3 is 14 amino acids long. Trimming took 5 bases from V and 10 from J; bases not matched to a gene: 7. Germline CDR1 is MNHEY and CDR2 is SMNVEV (reference sequence).

The chain carries TRBV9 and TRBJ2-4, with 9 bases matching TRBD1. V was pared by 3 bases and J by 2 bases, with 3 bases of the junction left unmatched. CDR1 and CDR2 from the germline V gene are SGDLS and YYNGEE. CDR3 length: 15 residues. The CDR3 nucleotides are TGTGCCAGCAGCGCGACAGGGGGACCCAAAAACATTCAGTACTTC. As protein: CASSATGGPKNIQYF.

The chain is built from TRBV7-6 and TRBJ1-4; D is perhaps TRBD1 (6 bases). From germline, CDR1 is SGHVS and CDR2 FNYEAQ. The CDR3 has 15 amino acids. V gave up 5 bases and J gave up 6 bases, with 16 bases separating them. The CDR3 DNA follows: TGTGCCAGCAGCCCGCGACAGGCAAGGGATGAAAAACTGTTTTTT. Its translation: CASSPRQARDEKLFF.

V is TRBV7-2 and J is TRBJ2-2; maybe TRBD1 (6 bases). Germline V gene lookup returns CDR1 SGHTA and CDR2 FQGNSA. The CDR3 contains 16 residues. V shed 4 bases and J shed 0 bases, with 12 bases lying between them. CDR3 sequence: CASSSDSYSNTGELFF. For the CDR3, the DNA is TGTGCCAGCAGCTCGGACAGCTATTCGAACACCGGGGAGCTGTTTTTT.

The V and J genes are TRBV27 and TRBJ1-5, with 7 bases lining up with TRBD1. J gave up 4 bases and V 7 bases, and 13 bases lay outside the gene matches. In germline, CDR1 is MNHEY, CDR2 SMNVEV (reference sequence). The CDR3 runs 16 residues. The CDR3 spells CASTPSGGHPNQPQHF. In DNA form, the CDR3 reads TGTGCCAGCACCCCCTCAGGGGGGCACCCGAATCAGCCCCAGCATTTT.

The V call is TRBV29-1, the J call TRBJ1-3; maybe TRBD1 (5 bases). The CDR3 loop spans 14 amino acids. With 4 bases removed from V and 0 bases from J, the gap between germline ends came to 10 bases. Germline-derived CDR1 and CDR2 are SQVTM and ANQGSEA. The CDR3 DNA reads as TGCAGCGTTGCCAACAGGAACTCTGGAAACACCATATATTTT. Residues: CSVANRNSGNTIYF.

This chain joins TRBV28 and TRBJ1-1; D gene uncertain. The CDR3 consists of 13 residues. The germline V gene encodes CDR1 MDHEN and CDR2 SYDVKM. The V end lost 5 bases, the J end lost 4 bases, and 11 bases lay between the germline ends. The CDR3 region is CASSTPGVTEAFF. CDR3 bases: TGTGCCAGCAGTACCCCAGGTGTCACTGAAGCTTTCTTT.

This chain uses TRBV19 with TRBJ2-7; possible D gene TRBD2, 5 bases. This CDR3 comprises 15 residues. V lost 3 bases and J lost 3, with 15 bases in between. Germline V gives CDR1 LNHDA, CDR2 SQIVND (reference sequence). CDR3: CASSMSGNKLYEQYF. CDR3 sequence (DNA): TGTGCCAGTAGTATGTCCGGGAACAAGCTCTACGAGCAGTACTTC. Looking up the rest from reference TRBV19 and TRBJ2-7 gives the full variable domain: DGGITQSPKYLFRKEGQNVTLSCEQNLNHDAMYWYRQDPGQGLRLIYYSQIVNDFQKGDIAEGYSVSREKKESFPLTVTSAQKNPTAFYLCASSMSGNKLYEQYFGPGTRLTVT.

The chain combines TRBV18 with TRBJ1-1; no clear D. CDR1 and CDR2 (germline): KGHSH, LQKENI. V shed 5 bases and J shed 1 base, with 11 bases lying between them. The CDR3 is made up of 14 amino acids. The CDR3 DNA is TGTGCCAGCTCAGTTCCAGGCCGGAACACTGAAGCTTTCTTT. It codes for CASSVPGRNTEAFF.

The chain links TRBV4-2 to TRBJ2-6; 14 bases are shared with TRBD2. Germline CDR1 reads LGHNA; CDR2 reads YNFKEQ. The CDR3 runs 19 residues. J was trimmed by 2 bases and V by 1 base; bases with no gene match: 4. CDR3 amino acids: CASSQASTSGGAGANVLTF. CDR3 bases: TGTGCCAGCAGCCAAGCGTCGACTAGCGGGGGGGCTGGGGCCAACGTCCTGACTTTC.

This clone occurred once. V usage is TRBV25-1 and J usage is TRBJ2-3; no clear D gene. The CDR3 has 15 amino acids. Germline CDR1 MGHDK, CDR2 SYGVNS. The V and J ends lost 3 bases and 1 base respectively, with 11 bases between them. CDR3 sequence (DNA): TGTGCCAGCAGTGATTCAGGCCGGCGCACAGATACGCAGTATTTT. This sequence encodes CASSDSGRRTDTQYF. Using reference TRBV25-1 and TRBJ2-3 for the parts outside the CDR3, the full variable domain is EADIYQTPRYLVIGTGKKITLECSQTMGHDKMYWYQQDPGMELHLIHYSYGVNSTEKGDLSSESTVSRIRTEHFPLTLESARPSHTSQYLCASSDSGRRTDTQYFGPGTRLTVL.

The chain employs TRBV5-6 and TRBJ2-2; maybe TRBD1 (5 bases). CDR1 and CDR2 (germline): SGHDT, YYEEEE. Deletions cut 2 bases from V and 1 base from J, with 9 bases between. This CDR3 is 15 amino acids long. CDR3 DNA: TGTGCCAGCAGCTTCCGTGACAGGAACACCGGGGAGCTGTTTTTT. Translating it yields CASSFRDRNTGELFF.

The chain carries TRBV2 and TRBJ1-1; the D is unclear. Deletions cut 4 bases from V and 1 base from J, with 10 bases between. The CDR3 is 14 amino acids. Germline CDR1 SNHLY, CDR2 FYNNEI. The CDR3 reads CASSGGGWNTEAFF. CDR3 nucleotide sequence: TGTGCCAGCAGTGGAGGAGGGTGGAACACTGAAGCTTTCTTT.

The chain carries TRBV28 and TRBJ2-3; 7 bases fit TRBD2. Germline V gives CDR1 MDHEN, CDR2 SYDVKM. The V segment lost 6 bases and the J segment 6 bases; nucleotides outside the gene matches: 9. CDR3 size: 14 residues. This CDR3 reads CASSPRGGLDTQYF. CDR3 DNA sequence: TGTGCCAGCAGCCCTCGCGGGGGTCTGGATACGCAGTATTTT.

The rearrangement uses TRBV11-2 and TRBJ1-1; 7 bases align to TRBD1. V shed 4 bases and J 0 bases; nucleotides not matched to a gene: 17. The CDR3 contains 19 residues. Germline V CDR1 and CDR2: SGHAT, FQNNGV. The CDR3 bases are TGTGCCAGCAGCTCCATAGGATCGTACAGGGGCTCACTGAACACTGAAGCTTTCTTT. Translated: CASSSIGSYRGSLNTEAFF.

The chain is built from TRBV6-5 and TRBJ1-5; 8 bases match TRBD1. Trimming took 6 bases from V and 4 from J; bases not matched to a gene: 5. The germline gives CDR1 MNHEY, CDR2 SVGAGI. The CDR3 contains 14 residues. The CDR3 DNA reads as TGTGCCAGCAGCCGGTGGACAGGGAATCAGCCCCAGCATTTT. The encoded protein is CASSRWTGNQPQHF.

This chain joins TRBV19 and TRBJ2-1; 9 nucleotides agree with TRBD2. After removal of 5 bases from V and 5 bases from J, the junction contained 19 bases not matched to a gene. This CDR3 contains 19 residues. Germline CDR1 is LNHDA and CDR2 is SQIVND (reference sequence). CDR3 bases: TGTGCCAGTAGTCCCCGGCCCAGCGGGAGGTCCTACGGCGACAATGAGCAGTTCTTC. Its translation is CASSPRPSGRSYGDNEQFF.

J is TRBJ2-3 and V is TRBV4-1; D is perhaps TRBD1 (5 bases). CDR3 length: 16 residues. CDR1 is MGHRA and CDR2 is YSYEKL in the germline V gene. V lost 4 bases to trimming and J lost 3 bases, with 17 bases between them. CDR3 nucleotide sequence: TGCGCCAGCAGCCCCCACGCCGACAGAATTACAGATACGCAGTATTTT. This encodes CASSPHADRITDTQYF.

This chain connects TRBV20-1 to TRBJ2-7; D may be TRBD1 (6 bases). This CDR3 comprises 11 residues. Germline V CDR1 and CDR2: DFQATT, SNEGSKA (reference sequence). V was shortened by 5 bases and J by 2 bases, with 7 bases between the two germline ends. The CDR3 sequence: CSAGTTYEQYF. CDR3 bases: TGCAGTGCTGGGACAACCTACGAGCAGTACTTC.

Details on this clone: Other DNA sequences in this sample translate to the same CDR3. The chain recombines TRBV9 with TRBJ1-4; unclear D gene. Germline CDR1 reads SGDLS; CDR2 reads YYNGEE. The CDR3 runs to 14 residues. The germline V and J ends were trimmed by 0 bases and 1 base, with 4 bases remaining between them. CDR3 sequence (DNA): TGTGCCAGCAGCGTAGGAGGAACTAATGAAAAACTGTTTTTT. Translated: CASSVGGTNEKLFF.

The chain has TRBV6-5 and TRBJ1-5; 9 bases are a match to TRBD1. With V trimmed by 6 bases and J by 4 bases, 4 bases remained unmatched. CDR3 size: 14 residues. The V gene's germline CDR1 is MNHEY and CDR2 SVGAGI. DNA of the CDR3: TGTGCCAGCAGGCGGGACAGGGCGAATCAGCCCCAGCATTTT. This sequence encodes CASRRDRANQPQHF.

The chain joins TRBV11-2 to TRBJ2-6, with unresolved D. Germline V CDR1 and CDR2: SGHAT, FQNNGV. The CDR3 contains 15 residues. V was pared by 5 bases and J by 2 bases, with 10 bases between. DNA of the CDR3: TGTGCCAGCAGCCCCTTCCAGACTGGGGCCAACGTCCTGACTTTC. Encoded protein: CASSPFQTGANVLTF. Using reference TRBV11-2 and TRBJ2-6 for the parts outside the CDR3, the full variable domain is EAGVAQSPRYKIIEKRQSVAFWCNPISGHATLYWYQQILGQGPKLLIQFQNNGVVDDSQLPKDRFSAERLKGVDSTLKIQPAKLEDSAVYLCASSPFQTGANVLTFGAGSRLTVL.

J is TRBJ2-1 and V is TRBV4-2, with 11 bases identical to TRBD2. This CDR3 region has 15 residues. Germline V gene data show CDR1 as LGHNA and CDR2 as YNFKEQ. J lost 6 bases, V lost 5 bases, and 6 bases had no gene match. Here the CDR3 reads CASSDSGGAFNEQFF. The CDR3 coding sequence is TGTGCCAGCAGCGATAGCGGGGGGGCCTTCAATGAGCAGTTCTTC.

The chain carries TRBV28 and TRBJ2-6, with D tentatively TRBD1 (5 bases). Germline CDR1 MDHEN, CDR2 SYDVKM. V was trimmed by 5 bases and J by 4 bases, leaving 12 bases between them. The CDR3 totals 15 residues. This chain's CDR3 is CASSMQGSGANVLTF. The CDR3 DNA follows: TGTGCCAGCAGTATGCAGGGCTCCGGGGCCAACGTCCTGACTTTC.